The text below deals with one TCR beta chain. TCRdb's copy holds only in-frame clones and misses some; the assay was immunoSEQ multiplex PCR. The sample includes around 500,000 clones, around nine tenths of them seen just once. This sample stems from a study of blood T cell repertoires in COVID-19. Across the study: The United States, Italy and Spain provided the acute and convalescent COVID-19 samples.

The material sequenced was PBMCs or T cells enriched from blood (not recorded which). This sequence originates from a woman aged 55-69 years who had recovered from COVID-19.

CDR3 protein: CASSLTGGTDGANVLTF. The CDR3 nucleotides read TGCGCCAGCAGCTTGACAGGGGGGACGGATGGGGCCAACGTCCTGACTTTC. This chain joins TRBV5-1 and TRBJ2-6; 8 nucleotides line up with TRBD1. Germline V gene sequence: CDR1 SGHRS, CDR2 YFSETQ. With 1 base clipped from V and 3 bases from J, the junction kept 6 bases outside the gene matches. CDR3 length: 17 residues.